Described below is a single T cell receptor (beta chain) sequence and its context. Per the original data handling: Reference gene primer amplification gave estimated nucleated cell counts. Profiled with immunoSEQ multiplex PCR; TCRdb holds only in-frame clones, not every one. The V and J calls and clone size are taken from that table; D and trimming were inferred from the DNA. The table lists about 59,000 clones, approximately 80% of them singletons. These data come from a study of blood T cell repertoires in COVID-19. As for the study in general: Donors in the United States, Italy and Spain gave samples during acute or convalescent COVID-19.

The J segment lost 3 bases and the V segment lost 9 bases, leaving 7 bases of the junction unmatched. The CDR3 runs to 15 residues. In germline, CDR1 is LNHDA, CDR2 SQIVND (reference sequence). The sample was peripheral blood. This TCR was sampled from a human donor in a cohort sampled during active COVID-19. The chain joins TRBV19 to TRBJ2-1; 11 bases align to TRBD1. CDR3 nucleotides: TGTGCCAGCCGCGTAGGGACAGGGGGCTACAATGAGCAGTTCTTC. Translating gives CASRVGTGGYNEQFF. The variable domain in full, completed from reference TRBV19 and TRBJ2-1, reads DGGITQSPKYLFRKEGQNVTLSCEQNLNHDAMYWYRQDPGQGLRLIYYSQIVNDFQKGDIAEGYSVSREKKESFPLTVTSAQKNPTAFYLCASRVGTGGYNEQFFGPGTRLTVL.